These T cell receptor beta chains were read from a single sample in a study of shared clonotypes between healthy human individuals. Assay: immunoSEQ multiplex PCR; the TCRdb copy retains only in-frame clones and omits some. Found here are about 990,000 clones, around three quarters of them singletons; the top ten hold 0.61%. Sequencing input: memory CD4+ T cells from PBMCs. These receptors were obtained from a man younger than 35 in good health. Some clones in this sample may be carry-over from other donors' samples. Both conserved end residues are part of each CDR3. The D gene is left open where the match is weak. Not every row has a clone size; where given, it reads once, few, many or a size class.

cdr3_nt cdr3_aa v_call clone_size d_call j_call
TGTGCCAGCAGTCCTAAGGGTTTCTATGGCTACACCTTC CASSPKGFYGYTF TRBV28 many NA TRBJ1-2
TGTGCCAGCAGCTCCTCAGGGGGAAACACAGATACGCAGTATTTT CASSSSGGNTDTQYF TRBV7-8 NA TRBD1 TRBJ2-3
TGTGCCAGCAGCCTCCCCCCTACAGGGGCCGGCTACACCTTC CASSLPPTGAGYTF TRBV7-9 NA TRBD1 TRBJ1-2
TGCGCCAGCAGCTTACAGGGGGACCAAGAGACCCAGTACTTC CASSLQGDQETQYF TRBV5-1 NA TRBD1 TRBJ2-5
TGTGCCACCAGCAGAGATGGGGGGGGAGCCTACGAGCAGTACTTC CATSRDGGGAYEQYF TRBV15 few TRBD2 TRBJ2-7
TGTGCCAGCAGCCAAGTTTTCGGGAGCTCCTACAATGAGCAGTTCTTC CASSQVFGSSYNEQFF TRBV4-2 few NA TRBJ2-1
TGCGCCAGCAGCTCGGCTAGCGGGAGCTCCTACAATGAGCAGTTCTTC CASSSASGSSYNEQFF TRBV5-1 NA TRBD2 TRBJ2-1
TGTGCCAGCAGCGCAAGTCCCCACCCAGCGGGGGGCTCTATGGATACGCAGTATTTT CASSASPHPAGGSMDTQYF TRBV9 NA TRBD2 TRBJ2-3
TGTGCCAGCTCACTAACCGGAGGGGGAGGGAACACTGAAGCTTTCTTT CASSLTGGGGNTEAFF TRBV18 NA NA TRBJ1-1
TGTGCCTGGAGTGTGTACAATGAGCAGTTCTTC CAWSVYNEQFF TRBV30 few NA TRBJ2-1
TGTGCCAGCAGCTTAGTTGGTAGGAACACTGAAGCTTTCTTT CASSLVGRNTEAFF TRBV11-1 NA NA TRBJ1-1
TGTGCCAGCAGTTTATCGGACAGAAGAGAAAAACTGTTTTTT CASSLSDRREKLFF TRBV28 few NA TRBJ1-4
TGTGCCAGCAGTTTTGGGGGGGCGTCGAACACCGGGGAGCTGTTTTTT CASSFGGASNTGELFF TRBV27 NA NA TRBJ2-2
TGTGCCAGCAGCCGCACCGGGACAGGGAAACTCTTC CASSRTGTGKLF TRBV2 NA TRBD1 TRBJ2-1
TGTGCCAGCAGTTATTCTAGCGTTAGCAATGAGCAGTTCTTC CASSYSSVSNEQFF TRBV27 once NA TRBJ2-1
TGTGCCAGCAGGGTACAGGGGGCGGGGAACACTGAAGCTTTCTTT CASRVQGAGNTEAFF TRBV6-6 few TRBD1 TRBJ1-1
TGCGCCAGCAGCTCAGGGACACGGGAAAAACTGTTTTTT CASSSGTREKLFF TRBV5-1 NA NA TRBJ1-4
TGTGCCAGCTTAGGGGCCCCGGCCTACGAGCAGTACTTC CASLGAPAYEQYF TRBV28 once NA TRBJ2-7
TGCGCCAGCAGCCCGGGACAAATTAACACTGAAGCTTTCTTT CASSPGQINTEAFF TRBV5-1 NA NA TRBJ1-1
TGTGCCGGAAGGGGTACCGGGGAGCTGTTTTTT CAGRGTGELFF TRBV2 NA NA TRBJ2-2
NA CASSFGTGVGMGNF TRBV7-2 NA NA TRBJ2-7
TGCGCCAGCAGCTTAAACGGAGGGTCCTATGGCTACACCTTC CASSLNGGSYGYTF TRBV5-1 NA NA TRBJ1-2
TGCGCCAGCAGCTATGGGGGGAGGGGCACAGATACGCAGTATTTT CASSYGGRGTDTQYF TRBV4-1 few TRBD2 TRBJ2-3
TGTGCCAGCAGTGAGGGGACAGGTAATCAGCCCCAGCATTTT CASSEGTGNQPQHF TRBV2 NA TRBD1 TRBJ1-5
TGTGCCAGCAGCCAAGGGCTAGCGGGAGGCGGTGAGCAGTTCTTC CASSQGLAGGGEQFF TRBV7-2 NA TRBD2 TRBJ2-1
TGCGCCAGCAGCTTCGGGACGGGAGGCGTTGAGACCCAGTACTTC CASSFGTGGVETQYF TRBV5-1 NA TRBD2 TRBJ2-5
TGCAGCGTTGTCAACCTAGCGGGAGAGAGAAATACGCAGTATTTT CSVVNLAGERNTQYF TRBV29-1 NA TRBD2 TRBJ2-3
TGTGCCAGCAGCTTAGATATGGTCTCCTACGAGCAGTACTTC CASSLDMVSYEQYF TRBV11-2 NA NA TRBJ2-7
TGTGCCAGCAGCCAACAGGGGGATCTTAACTATGGCTACACCTTC CASSQQGDLNYGYTF TRBV6-1 NA TRBD1 TRBJ1-2
TGCAGCGTGAAAAGAACAGGAAGCACAGATACGCAGTATTTT CSVKRTGSTDTQYF TRBV29-1 NA NA TRBJ2-3
TGTGCCAGCAGCCAACGGGGCAGGCCCTTTGTGGGCTACACCTTC CASSQRGRPFVGYTF TRBV4-2 NA NA TRBJ1-2
TGCGCCAGCAGCTTTACCGGGAGCAATGAGCAGTTCTTC CASSFTGSNEQFF TRBV5-1 NA NA TRBJ2-1
TGTGCTAGTGGTGCCCCCGGGACAACAAGCTCCTACGAGCAGTACTTC CASGAPGTTSSYEQYF TRBV12-5 NA NA TRBJ2-7
TGTGCCAGCAGAAGCAACGGGGGCTACACCTTC CASRSNGGYTF TRBV6-5 NA NA TRBJ1-2
TGCGCCAGCAGCCTACAGGGGTCGAACTATGGCTACACCTTC CASSLQGSNYGYTF TRBV4-1 NA TRBD1 TRBJ1-2
TGTGCCAGCAGCTTAGGACAGGGTGGAGAGACCCAGTACTTC CASSLGQGGETQYF TRBV5-4 once TRBD1 TRBJ2-5
TGTGCCTGGAGTACCGGGGACAGGGAAAGCTTC CAWSTGDRESF TRBV30 NA TRBD1 TRBJ2-7
TGTGCCAGCTCATCGCTTACAGGGGGCGGGTACGAGCAGTACTTC CASSSLTGGGYEQYF TRBV18 NA TRBD1 TRBJ2-7
TGCGCCAGCAGCCAAGAAGGAACTCAGAGGGTCTACGAGCAGTACTTC CASSQEGTQRVYEQYF TRBV4-1 few NA TRBJ2-7
TGTGCCAGTAGTTCGGACAGGCGGAAGCTGTTTTTT CASSSDRRKLFF TRBV19 NA TRBD1 TRBJ2-2
TGTGCCAGCAGTTTAAGGCAATATGGCTACACCTTC CASSLRQYGYTF TRBV28 NA NA TRBJ1-2
TGCGCCAGCAGTCTCCCGACAGGCGGTAATGTCATGGATACGCAGTATTTT CASSLPTGGNVMDTQYF TRBV5-1 NA NA TRBJ2-3
TGCGCCAGCAGCTTGGGGAAGTATAGCGGGACGACCTACGAGCAGTACTTC CASSLGKYSGTTYEQYF TRBV5-1 NA TRBD2 TRBJ2-7
TGTGCCAGCAGACACCCGGGACTAGCACTCCATGAGCAGTTCTTC CASRHPGLALHEQFF TRBV7-2 few TRBD2 TRBJ2-1
TGTGCCAGCAGTTTACAGGGCGGTCTGGGCGAGCAGTACTTC CASSLQGGLGEQYF TRBV28 NA NA TRBJ2-7
TGCGCCAGCAGCAATAAGGGACAGGGAAGCACTGAAGCTTTCTTT CASSNKGQGSTEAFF TRBV5-1 few TRBD1 TRBJ1-1
TGTGCCAGCTCACCAAGAGCTCAAACAGATACGCAGTATTTT CASSPRAQTDTQYF TRBV18 once NA TRBJ2-3
TGTGCCAGCAGCGAGGGTTTGGGGGATACGCAGTATTTT CASSEGLGDTQYF TRBV7-3 NA NA TRBJ2-3
TGTGCCAGCTCCGGGACTAGCGGGAGAGGGGGGTACCAAGAGACCCAGTACTTC CASSGTSGRGGYQETQYF TRBV5-4 few TRBD2 TRBJ2-5
TGTGCCAGTAGTATCGACAGGTACTATGGCTACACCTTC CASSIDRYYGYTF TRBV19 NA NA TRBJ1-2
TGTGCCAGCAGCCAAATGGCCAGCTCCTACGAGCAGTACTTC CASSQMASSYEQYF TRBV14 NA NA TRBJ2-7
TGTGCCAGCAGTTTGCCCGGGCGAGAGACCCAGTACTTC CASSLPGRETQYF TRBV28 NA NA TRBJ2-5
TGTGCCAGCAGCGTAAGGTCTGAAGCTTTCTTT CASSVRSEAFF TRBV9 NA NA TRBJ1-1
TGTGCCAGCAGCCAGAAAGGACTAGCGGGAGACGAGCAGTACTTC CASSQKGLAGDEQYF TRBV7-9 NA TRBD2 TRBJ2-7